A selection of T cell receptor beta chains follows, all from one sample in a study of blood T cell repertoires in COVID-19. Sequenced by immunoSEQ multiplex PCR; TCRdb stores in-frame clones only, minus some. The data show about 160,000 clones, under 95% seen once. Specimen: peripheral blood. Receptors originate from a man aged 55 to 70 with active or convalescent COVID-19. Both conserved end residues are part of each CDR3. Each record gives: D gene, J gene, V gene, clone size, CDR3 DNA, CDR3 protein. The D gene is left open where the match is weak. Size is stated for part of the rows, as once, few or many counts, or as a class when the clone is expanded.

-	TRBJ1-1	TRBV28	-	TGTGCCAGCACGAGACAGATGAACACTGAAGCTTTCTTT	CASTRQMNTEAFF
-	TRBJ1-5	TRBV2	-	TGTGCCAGCAGTTTACACTATAGCAATCAGCCCCAGCATTTT	CASSLHYSNQPQHF
TRBD1	TRBJ1-2	TRBV10-3	-	TGTGCCATCAGTGAGTCGGACAGGTCCAACTATGGCTACACCTTC	CAISESDRSNYGYTF
-	TRBJ1-6	TRBV24-1	-	TGTGCCACCAGTTTCCCCACTTATCATAGGAGCTCCTATAATTCACCCCTCCACTTT	CATSFPTYHRSSYNSPLHF
TRBD2	TRBJ2-5	TRBV7-2	-	TGTGCCAGCAGCCTGACTAGCGGACAAGAGACCCAGTACTTC	CASSLTSGQETQYF
TRBD2	TRBJ2-7	TRBV10-3	-	TGTGCCAGCGGGGGGCAAGGGTACGAGCAGTACTTC	CASGGQGYEQYF
-	TRBJ2-5	TRBV6-5	once	TGTGCCAGTGCCCCCCCACAGGGTATTCAAGAGACCCAGTACTTC	CASAPPQGIQETQYF
TRBD1	TRBJ1-1	TRBV7-7	-	TGTGCCAGCAGCTCGGGACAGGGGAGGACTGAAGCTTTCTTT	CASSSGQGRTEAFF
-	TRBJ2-5	TRBV9	once	TGTGCCAGCAGCGTTGGACATAAACAAGAGACCCAGTACTTC	CASSVGHKQETQYF
TRBD1	TRBJ1-5	TRBV7-6	-	TGTGCCAGCAGCCGGACAGGTGATAGCAATCAGCCCCAGCATTTT	CASSRTGDSNQPQHF
TRBD2	TRBJ2-7	TRBV7-2	-	TGTGCCAGCAGCTCTCCTAGCGGGATTATCTACGAGCAGTACTTC	CASSSPSGIIYEQYF
TRBD2	TRBJ2-1	TRBV23-1	few	TGCGCCAATTCTATCCATAGCGGGTCCTACAATGAGCAGTTCTTC	CANSIHSGSYNEQFF
TRBD1	TRBJ2-1	TRBV5-1	-	TGCGCCAGCAGCTTGGTGGGACAGGGGACACACAATGAGCAGTTCTTC	CASSLVGQGTHNEQFF
TRBD1	TRBJ1-4	TRBV2	-	TGTGCCAGCAGTGGGTCAGGGGGCTCTAATGAAAAACTGTTTTTT	CASSGSGGSNEKLFF
-	TRBJ1-3	TRBV19	-	TGTGCCAGTAGTATCCCAGGGTCTGGAAACACCATATATTTT	CASSIPGSGNTIYF
-	TRBJ1-2	TRBV18	-	TGTGCCAGCTCACCACCTGAGGGCTATGGCTACACCTTC	CASSPPEGYGYTF
TRBD1	TRBJ1-4	TRBV6-5	once	TGTGCCAGCAGTTACCTAGGGACAGGGGGCGGTGAAAAACTGTTTTTT	CASSYLGTGGGEKLFF
-	TRBJ1-1	TRBV5-1	once	TGCGCCAGCAGCTCGCTAATTTTGGACACTGAAGCTTTCTTT	CASSSLILDTEAFF
-	TRBJ2-7	TRBV9	-	TGTGCCAGCAGCAGGGGAAGGGCTCTCGAGCAGTACTTC	CASSRGRALEQYF
TRBD2	TRBJ2-5	TRBV3-1/TRBV3-2	-	TGTGCCAGCAGCCAAGCTTTGGGACTAGCGGTAGGGGAGACCCAGTACTTC	CASSQALGLAVGETQYF
-	TRBJ2-1	TRBV9	-	TGTGCCAGCAGCGGCGGGGGCAGGGCCTACAATGAGCAGTTCTTC	CASSGGGRAYNEQFF
-	TRBJ1-2	TRBV7-9	-	TGTGCCAGCAGCACTCGACTGGACTATGGCTACACCTTC	CASSTRLDYGYTF
-	TRBJ1-1	TRBV2	-	TGTGCCAGCAGGTACAGGGCACAAGCTTTCTTT	CASRYRAQAFF
TRBD1	TRBJ1-2	TRBV7-9	-	TGTGCCAGCAGCTTGGTCGGAGACAGGGTAAACTATGGCTACACCTTC	CASSLVGDRVNYGYTF
TRBD2	TRBJ2-3	TRBV7-2	-	TGTGCCAGCAGCCCACTAGCGGGCCTCGGCCCAGATACGCAGTATTTT	CASSPLAGLGPDTQYF
TRBD1	TRBJ1-1	TRBV10-3	few	TGTGCCATCAGTGACAGGTGGGGACAGGGAACTGGTAGCACTGAAGCTTTCTTT	CAISDRWGQGTGSTEAFF
-	TRBJ2-7	TRBV7-6	-	TGTGCCAGCAGCTCCACAGGGCTATACGAGCAGTACTTC	CASSSTGLYEQYF
-	TRBJ1-6	TRBV28	-	TGTGCCAGCACCTTAGGGCGGGAGGCCTATAATTCACCCCTCCACTTT	CASTLGREAYNSPLHF
TRBD1	TRBJ2-7	TRBV5-6	-	TGTGCCAGCAGCACCCTGGGGACAGGGGCTTCCTACGAGCAGTACTTC	CASSTLGTGASYEQYF
-	TRBJ1-4	TRBV7-9	-	TGTGCCAGCAGCCCTAAACCACTGACAGAGTCTAATGAAAAACTGTTTTTT	CASSPKPLTESNEKLFF
TRBD1	TRBJ1-2	TRBV29-1	-	TGCAGCGTTAGGGACAGCACCTTCTATGGCTACACCTTC	CSVRDSTFYGYTF
-	TRBJ2-7	TRBV2	-	TGTGCCAGCGTGAGGGAGTACGAGCAGTACTTC	CASVREYEQYF
-	TRBJ2-1	TRBV7-9	-	TGTGCCAGCAGCTCCGAGGGACTCCTGCAGTTCTTC	CASSSEGLLQFF
-	TRBJ2-7	TRBV5-4	-	TGTGCCAGCAGCTTGGACAGCCCCTACGAGCAGTACTTC	CASSLDSPYEQYF
TRBD2	TRBJ2-7	TRBV6-5	-	TGTGCCAGCCGGGGAGGGACGGTCTCCTACGAGCAGTACTTC	CASRGGTVSYEQYF
-	TRBJ1-1	TRBV5-1	few	TGCGCCAGCAGCCCACCCCCGGGACAAGACACTGAAGCTTTCTTT	CASSPPPGQDTEAFF
TRBD1	TRBJ1-1	TRBV5-1	-	TGCGCCAGCAGCCCGAACAGGGGAGGCACTGAAGCTTTCTTT	CASSPNRGGTEAFF
TRBD1	TRBJ1-2	TRBV27	-	TGTGCCAGCAGTCCCCGGGACAGCTATGGCTACACCTTC	CASSPRDSYGYTF
TRBD1	TRBJ2-1	TRBV7-9	-	TGTGCCAGCAGCTTAGGGGGGACAGGGAATGAGCAGTTCTTC	CASSLGGTGNEQFF
-	TRBJ2-7	TRBV7-9	-	TGTGCCAGCAGTCCCAGTTTCGGACTATACGACGAGCAGTACTTC	CASSPSFGLYDEQYF
TRBD1	TRBJ1-1	TRBV19	-	TGTGCCAGTAGTATCGACAGGGGTATGAACACTGAAGCTTTCTTT	CASSIDRGMNTEAFF
-	TRBJ1-6	TRBV5-1	-	TGCGCCAGCAGCTTGGCCGGGTTTTCACCCCTCCACTTT	CASSLAGFSPLHF
TRBD1	TRBJ1-5	TRBV2	few	TGTGCCAGCAGTGAAGCCAGGACAGGGAGACAGCCCCAGCATTTT	CASSEARTGRQPQHF
TRBD1	TRBJ2-7	TRBV6-5	-	TGTGCCAGCAGTTCCCGACAGGGGAGGTACGAGCAGTACTTC	CASSSRQGRYEQYF
TRBD1	TRBJ1-5	TRBV15	-	TGTGCCACCAGCAGAGATCTGGACAGGGGACAGCCCCAGCATTTT	CATSRDLDRGQPQHF
TRBD1	TRBJ2-5	TRBV6-5	-	TGTGCCAGCAGAATGACAGGGCAAGAGACCCAGTACTTC	CASRMTGQETQYF
TRBD1	TRBJ1-2	TRBV27	-	TGTGCCAGCAGTTCAGCAAAGGGGGACAGCCGGGGCTACACCTTC	CASSSAKGDSRGYTF
TRBD2	TRBJ2-3	TRBV19	-	TGTGCCAGTAGTAAATATGGGACTAGCGGGAGGGTAGATACGCAGTATTTT	CASSKYGTSGRVDTQYF
-	TRBJ1-6	TRBV5-1	-	TGCGCCAGCAGCTTGGGGGTAGGGGATAATTCACCCCTCCACTTT	CASSLGVGDNSPLHF
TRBD2	TRBJ2-5	TRBV18	-	TGTGCCAGCTCACCACCTGGACTAGCGGGAGCGGAGACCCAGTACTTC	CASSPPGLAGAETQYF
-	TRBJ2-7	TRBV6-5	-	TGTGCCAGCAGTCCGCAGGGATACGAGCAGTACTTC	CASSPQGYEQYF
-	TRBJ2-1	TRBV7-9	once	TGTGCCAGCAGCTTCAGAAATGAGCAGTTCTTC	CASSFRNEQFF
TRBD2	TRBJ2-1	TRBV7-8	-	TGTGCCAGCAGCCCTGGACTAGCGGCCCGCTCCTACAATGAGCAGTTCTTC	CASSPGLAARSYNEQFF
-	TRBJ1-2	TRBV5-1	-	TGCGCCAGCCACTATGGGTTGGACAGTCTCAACTATGGCTACACCTTC	CASHYGLDSLNYGYTF
-	TRBJ2-2	TRBV11-2	-	TGTGCCAGCCCACAGGCCTACACCGGGGAGCTGTTTTTT	CASPQAYTGELFF